This entry describes one T cell receptor beta chain. TCRdb re-called the 5' RACE reads through MiXCR, storing one row per CDR3 protein. Of 150,000 to 200,000 distinct CDR3 sequences listed, approximately 10% are singletons. This sample is drawn from a study of T-cell memory formation after mild COVID-19. Between the trimmed V and J ends, which lost 5 bases and 3 bases, there was a span of 7 bases. Germline V gene lookup returns CDR1 DFQATT and CDR2 SNEGSKA (reference sequence). The CDR3 consists of 11 residues. The chain combines TRBV20-1 with TRBJ1-1; weak D call: TRBD1 (6 bases). This TCR was sampled from a man between 18 and 29 years old who had mild COVID-19 (a few samples of this study predate the infection). Cell type and time point are not known. The sequenced sample consisted of PBMCs or a T cell subset sorted from them (not recorded which). The CDR3 here is CSAGQYTEAFF. CDR3 DNA: TGCAGTGCTGGACAGTACACTGAAGCTTTCTTT.